The text below deals with one T cell receptor (beta chain). The antigen is not known. The source of the sample is a study of graft-versus-host responses after intestinal transplantation. Study at large: Induction with anti-thymocyte globulin, then tacrolimus and steroids for around three years, was given to all recipients. Notes on the study in general: Individuals who had graft-donor T cell macrochimerism had allografts that showed high graft-versus-host to host-versus-graft clonal ratios. Recipient-marrow GvH clones were detected, some having first appeared in ileum or blood.

The protocol was immunoSEQ multiplex PCR, while the TCRdb copy is restricted to in-frame clones and leaves out a portion. The sample has about 99,000 clones, around 90% seen once. Unmatched junction bases numbered 7, after V lost 0 bases and J lost 3 bases. CDR1 is SGHVS, CDR2 FQNEAQ, per germline. The CDR3 spans 16 residues. The receptor's source is a human donor who was the organ donor for an intestinal transplant. Sequences were derived from unstimulated CD8+ T cells sorted from spleen or lymph node cells, sampled before transplant. This chain links TRBV7-8 with TRBJ1-2; the match to TRBD1 covers 7 bases. In nucleotides, the CDR3 is TGTGCCAGCAGCTTAGCGCTAACAGGGGAAGACTATGGCTACACCTTC. It is translated as CASSLALTGEDYGYTF.